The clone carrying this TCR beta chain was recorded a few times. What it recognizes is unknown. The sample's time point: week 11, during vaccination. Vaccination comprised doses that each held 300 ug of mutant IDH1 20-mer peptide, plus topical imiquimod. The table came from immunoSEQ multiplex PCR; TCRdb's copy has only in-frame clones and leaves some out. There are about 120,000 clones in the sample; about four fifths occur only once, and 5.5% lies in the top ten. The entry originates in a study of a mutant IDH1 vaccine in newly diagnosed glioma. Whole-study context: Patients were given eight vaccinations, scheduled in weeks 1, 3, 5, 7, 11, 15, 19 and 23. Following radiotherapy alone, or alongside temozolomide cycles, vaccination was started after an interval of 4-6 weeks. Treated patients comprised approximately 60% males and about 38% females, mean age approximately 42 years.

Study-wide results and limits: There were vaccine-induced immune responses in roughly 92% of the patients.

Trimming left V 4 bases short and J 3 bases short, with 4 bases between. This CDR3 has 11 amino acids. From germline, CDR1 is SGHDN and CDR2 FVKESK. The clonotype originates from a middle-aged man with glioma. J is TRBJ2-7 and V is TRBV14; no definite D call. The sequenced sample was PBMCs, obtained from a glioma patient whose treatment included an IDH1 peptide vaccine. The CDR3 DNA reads TGTGCCAGCAGCCGAGACTACGAGCAGTACTTC. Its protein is CASSRDYEQYF.